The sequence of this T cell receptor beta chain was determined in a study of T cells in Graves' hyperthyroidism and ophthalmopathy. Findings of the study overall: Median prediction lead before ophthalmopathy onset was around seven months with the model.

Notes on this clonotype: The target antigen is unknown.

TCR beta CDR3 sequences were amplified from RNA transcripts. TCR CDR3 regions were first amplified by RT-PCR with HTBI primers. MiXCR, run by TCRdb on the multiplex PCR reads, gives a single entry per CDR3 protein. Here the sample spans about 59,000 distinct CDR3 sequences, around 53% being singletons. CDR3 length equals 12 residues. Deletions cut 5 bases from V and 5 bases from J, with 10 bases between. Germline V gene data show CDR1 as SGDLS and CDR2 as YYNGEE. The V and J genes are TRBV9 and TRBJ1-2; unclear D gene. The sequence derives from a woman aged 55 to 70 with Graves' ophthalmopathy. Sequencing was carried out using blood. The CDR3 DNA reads TGTGCCAGCAGGGGTAAAGGGTATGGCTACACCTTC. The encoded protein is CASRGKGYGYTF.